This T cell receptor beta chain was observed in a study of cytomegalovirus exposure and HLA in healthy donors. Overall study: A subsequent analysis stated that the 100 to 150 validation repertoires were run on the same platform as the roughly 710 first-cohort repertoires. The study, taken as a whole, reports: The authors enumerated 180 or so TCR beta chains as linked to cytomegalovirus. It was found in a later analysis that first-cohort TCR clusters tended to co-occur in the 90 to 150 validation repertoires.

As for this clone: Antigen specificity is unknown.

CDR3 length: 13 residues. Germline CDR1 LNHDA, CDR2 SQIVND (reference sequence). Trimming cost V 4 bases and J 6 bases, with 10 bases left between them. Clones were read by immunoSEQ multiplex PCR, and TCRdb kept only the in-frame ones, dropping some. The profile shows about 310,000 clones, roughly 86% of them singletons. The chain recombines TRBV19 with TRBJ2-1; D is unclear. Sequenced: PBMCs. This TCR came from a man between 25 and 39 years old in good health and CMV-seronegative. CDR3 sequence reads: CASSTTSGNEQFF. The CDR3 nucleotides are TGTGCCAGTAGTACCACATCGGGCAATGAGCAGTTCTTC. Full variable domain (rest looked up from reference TRBV19 and TRBJ2-1): DGGITQSPKYLFRKEGQNVTLSCEQNLNHDAMYWYRQDPGQGLRLIYYSQIVNDFQKGDIAEGYSVSREKKESFPLTVTSAQKNPTAFYLCASSTTSGNEQFFGPGTRLTVL.